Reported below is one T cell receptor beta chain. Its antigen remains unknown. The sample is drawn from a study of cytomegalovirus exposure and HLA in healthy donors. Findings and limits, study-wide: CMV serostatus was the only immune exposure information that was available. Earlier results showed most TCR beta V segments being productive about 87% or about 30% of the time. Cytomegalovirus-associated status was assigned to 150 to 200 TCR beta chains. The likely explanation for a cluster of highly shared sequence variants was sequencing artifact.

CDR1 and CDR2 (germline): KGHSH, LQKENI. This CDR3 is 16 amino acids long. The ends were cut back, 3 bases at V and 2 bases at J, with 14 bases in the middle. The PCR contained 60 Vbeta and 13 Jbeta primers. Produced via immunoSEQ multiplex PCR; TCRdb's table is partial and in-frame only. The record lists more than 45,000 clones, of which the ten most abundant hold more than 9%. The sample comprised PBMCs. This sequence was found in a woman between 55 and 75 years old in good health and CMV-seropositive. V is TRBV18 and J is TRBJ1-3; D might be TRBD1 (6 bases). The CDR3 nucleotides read TGTGCCAGCTCACCTTCTACAGGGCGCGCTGGAAACACCATATATTTT. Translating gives CASSPSTGRAGNTIYF.